These 9 T cell receptor beta chains share one sample of origin, sequenced in a study of OX40 agonist ivuxolimab in advanced cancers. Sequenced by immunoSEQ multiplex PCR; TCRdb stores in-frame clones only, minus some. The sample includes 83,000 or so clones, about 86% of them seen just once. The sample was CD4+ or CD8+ T cells sorted from blood, taken in a trial of the OX40 agonist ivuxolimab. The receptors come from an adult with an advanced solid tumor such as melanoma, head and neck, liver or kidney cancer.

The V and J genes are TRBV6-5 and TRBJ1-1; 9 bases match TRBD1. CDR1 is MNHEY, CDR2 SVGAGI, per germline. The CDR3 totals 15 residues. J was trimmed by 4 bases and V by 5 bases; bases with no gene match: 8. CDR3 nucleotide sequence: TGTGCCAGCAGTCCCGGGACAGGGTGGGCCACTGAAGCTTTCTTT. It is translated as CASSPGTGWATEAFF.

DNA of the CDR3: TGTGCCAGCAGCTTAGAACCCGGAAACACCATATATTTT. This codes for CASSLEPGNTIYF. This chain uses TRBV11-3 with TRBJ1-3; D uncertain. The CDR3 is 13 residues long. V shed 0 bases and J shed 4 bases, with 4 bases lying between them. CDR1 is SGHNT, CDR2 YENEEA, per germline.

The rearrangement links TRBV6-5 to TRBJ2-3; 14 nucleotides match TRBD2. V lost 5 bases, J lost 3 bases, and 1 base stayed unmatched. The V gene's germline CDR1 is MNHEY and CDR2 SVGAGI. There are 15 residues in the CDR3. CDR3 sequence (DNA): TGTGCCAGCAGTCGGACTAGCGGGAGGACAGATACGCAGTATTTT. Protein product: CASSRTSGRTDTQYF.

The chain links TRBV9 to TRBJ2-5; no clear D gene. CDR3 size: 15 residues. The V gene lost 1 base and the J gene lost 7 bases, with 17 bases spanning the gap. Germline V lookup: CDR1 SGDLS, CDR2 YYNGEE. The CDR3 region is CASSVNSHILGTQYF. CDR3 DNA: TGTGCCAGCAGCGTAAATTCGCACATACTTGGGACCCAGTACTTC.

The gene calls are TRBV28 and TRBJ1-1; no definite D call. Germline CDR1 is MDHEN and CDR2 is SYDVKM. Trimming cost V 5 bases and J 5 bases, with 12 bases left between them. This CDR3 region has 13 residues. CDR3 nucleotide sequence: TGTGCCAGCAGTACACCCTTGGGGACTGAAGCTTTCTTT. It codes for CASSTPLGTEAFF.

The rearrangement links TRBV2 to TRBJ2-1; 12 bases are a match to TRBD2. With V trimmed by 4 bases and J by 9 bases, 7 bases remained unmatched. This CDR3 has 15 amino acids. Germline values: CDR1 SNHLY, CDR2 FYNNEI. The CDR3 sequence is CASSGPTSGGGEQFF. The CDR3 bases are TGTGCCAGCAGTGGGCCGACTAGCGGGGGTGGTGAGCAGTTCTTC.

The chain joins TRBV9 to TRBJ1-2; D uncertain. Germline CDR1 and CDR2: SGDLS and YYNGEE. The germline V and J ends were trimmed by 0 bases and 4 bases, with 13 bases remaining between them. There are 15 residues in the CDR3. The CDR3 bases are TGTGCCAGCAGCGTAGATCAAGGGTTGAGCTATGGCTACACCTTC. This sequence encodes CASSVDQGLSYGYTF.

This chain connects TRBV19 to TRBJ1-2, with 9 bases aligning to TRBD1. The germline V gene encodes CDR1 LNHDA and CDR2 SQIVND (reference sequence). CDR3 size: 13 residues. V was clipped by 6 bases and J by 3 bases; unmatched bases: 2. CDR3 residues: CASRGQGYYGYTF. The CDR3 DNA is TGTGCCAGTAGGGGACAGGGATACTATGGCTACACCTTC.

The chain has TRBV7-9 and TRBJ1-5; D gene unclear. The CDR3 consists of 13 residues. Trimming stripped 1 base from V and 9 bases from J, with 10 bases between. Per the germline V gene, CDR1 is SEHNR and CDR2 is FQNEAQ (reference sequence). The CDR3 nucleotides are TGTGCCAGCAGCTTAGGGTCGCAACCGCCCCAGCATTTT. Translated: CASSLGSQPPQHF. Supplemented by reference TRBV7-9 and TRBJ1-5, the full variable domain reads DTGVSQNPRHKITKRGQNVTFRCDPISEHNRLYWYRQTLGQGPEFLTYFQNEAQLEKSRLLSDRFSAERPKGSFSTLEIQRTEQGDSAMYLCASSLGSQPPQHFGDGTRLSIL.